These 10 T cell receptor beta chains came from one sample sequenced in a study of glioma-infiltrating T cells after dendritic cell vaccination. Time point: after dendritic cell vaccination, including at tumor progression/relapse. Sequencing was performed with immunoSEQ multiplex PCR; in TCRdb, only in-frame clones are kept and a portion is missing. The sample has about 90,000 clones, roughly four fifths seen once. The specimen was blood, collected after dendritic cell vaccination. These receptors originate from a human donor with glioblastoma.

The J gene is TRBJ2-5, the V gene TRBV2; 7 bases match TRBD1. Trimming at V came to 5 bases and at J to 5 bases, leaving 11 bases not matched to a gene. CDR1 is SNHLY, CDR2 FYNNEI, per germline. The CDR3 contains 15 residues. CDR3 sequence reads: CASSPDRAQGETQYF. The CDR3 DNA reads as TGTGCCAGCAGTCCTGACAGGGCCCAGGGGGAGACCCAGTACTTC.

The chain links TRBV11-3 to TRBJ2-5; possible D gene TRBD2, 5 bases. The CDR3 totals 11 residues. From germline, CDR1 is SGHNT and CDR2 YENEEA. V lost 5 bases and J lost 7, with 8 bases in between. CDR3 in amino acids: CASSRGGTQYF. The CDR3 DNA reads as TGTGCCAGCAGCCGAGGAGGGACCCAGTACTTC.

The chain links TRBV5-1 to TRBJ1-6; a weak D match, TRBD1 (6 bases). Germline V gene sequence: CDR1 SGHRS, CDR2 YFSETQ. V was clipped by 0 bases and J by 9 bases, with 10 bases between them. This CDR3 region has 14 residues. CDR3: CASSLETGGSPLHF. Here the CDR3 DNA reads TGCGCCAGCAGCTTGGAGACAGGCGGTTCACCCCTCCACTTT.

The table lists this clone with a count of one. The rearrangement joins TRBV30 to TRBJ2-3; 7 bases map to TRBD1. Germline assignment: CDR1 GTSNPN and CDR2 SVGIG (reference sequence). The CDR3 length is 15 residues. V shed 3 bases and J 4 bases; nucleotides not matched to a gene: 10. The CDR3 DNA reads TGTGCCTGGAGACGGGGACAGCTTGGGGCAGATACGCAGTATTTT. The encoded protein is CAWRRGQLGADTQYF. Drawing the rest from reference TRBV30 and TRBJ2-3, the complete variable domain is SQTIHQWPATLVQPVGSPLSLECTVEGTSNPNLYWYRQAAGRGLQLLFYSVGIGQISSEVPQNLSASRPQDRQFILSSKKLLLSDSGFYLCAWRRGQLGADTQYFGPGTRLTVL.

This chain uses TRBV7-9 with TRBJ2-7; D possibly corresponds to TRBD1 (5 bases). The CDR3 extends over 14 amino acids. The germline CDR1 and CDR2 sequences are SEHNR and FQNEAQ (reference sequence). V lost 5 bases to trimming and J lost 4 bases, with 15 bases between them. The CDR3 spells CASSARSDSYEQYF. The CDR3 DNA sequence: TGTGCCAGCAGCGCCCGATCTGACAGTTACGAGCAGTACTTC.

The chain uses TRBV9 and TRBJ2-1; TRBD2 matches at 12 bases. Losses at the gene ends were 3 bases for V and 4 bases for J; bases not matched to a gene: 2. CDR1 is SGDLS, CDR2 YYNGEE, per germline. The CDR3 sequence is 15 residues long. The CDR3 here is CASSEGLAGYNEQFF. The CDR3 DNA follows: TGTGCCAGCAGCGAAGGACTAGCGGGGTACAATGAGCAGTTCTTC. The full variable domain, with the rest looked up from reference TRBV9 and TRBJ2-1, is DSGVTQTPKHLITATGQRVTLRCSPRSGDLSVYWYQQSLDQGLQFLIQYYNGEERAKGNILERFSAQQFPDLHSELNLSSLELGDSALYFCASSEGLAGYNEQFFGPGTRLTVL.

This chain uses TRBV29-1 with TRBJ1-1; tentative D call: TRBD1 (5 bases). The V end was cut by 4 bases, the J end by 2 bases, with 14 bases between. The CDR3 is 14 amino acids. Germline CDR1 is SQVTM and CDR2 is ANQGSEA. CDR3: CSVVTTERNTEAFF. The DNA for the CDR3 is TGCAGCGTTGTGACGACAGAGAGAAACACTGAAGCTTTCTTT.

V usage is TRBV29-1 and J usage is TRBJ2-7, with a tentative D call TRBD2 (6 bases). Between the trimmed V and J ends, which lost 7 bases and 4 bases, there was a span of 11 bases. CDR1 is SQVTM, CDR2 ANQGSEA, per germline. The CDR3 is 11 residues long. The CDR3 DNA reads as TGCAGCGCCGTGGAGGGATACGAGCAGTACTTC. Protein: CSAVEGYEQYF.

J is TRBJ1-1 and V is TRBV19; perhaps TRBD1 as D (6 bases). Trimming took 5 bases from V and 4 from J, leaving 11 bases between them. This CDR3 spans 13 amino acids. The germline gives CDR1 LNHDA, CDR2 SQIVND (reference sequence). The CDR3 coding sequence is TGTGCCAGTAGTGGGGGCGGGAGCACTGAAGCTTTCTTT. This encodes CASSGGGSTEAFF.

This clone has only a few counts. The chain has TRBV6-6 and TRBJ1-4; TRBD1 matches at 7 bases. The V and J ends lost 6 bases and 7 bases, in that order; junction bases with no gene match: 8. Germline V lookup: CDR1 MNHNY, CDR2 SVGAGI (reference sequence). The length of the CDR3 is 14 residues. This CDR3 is CASRPLQGSEKLFF. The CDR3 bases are TGTGCCAGCAGACCCCTACAGGGGAGTGAAAAACTGTTTTTT.